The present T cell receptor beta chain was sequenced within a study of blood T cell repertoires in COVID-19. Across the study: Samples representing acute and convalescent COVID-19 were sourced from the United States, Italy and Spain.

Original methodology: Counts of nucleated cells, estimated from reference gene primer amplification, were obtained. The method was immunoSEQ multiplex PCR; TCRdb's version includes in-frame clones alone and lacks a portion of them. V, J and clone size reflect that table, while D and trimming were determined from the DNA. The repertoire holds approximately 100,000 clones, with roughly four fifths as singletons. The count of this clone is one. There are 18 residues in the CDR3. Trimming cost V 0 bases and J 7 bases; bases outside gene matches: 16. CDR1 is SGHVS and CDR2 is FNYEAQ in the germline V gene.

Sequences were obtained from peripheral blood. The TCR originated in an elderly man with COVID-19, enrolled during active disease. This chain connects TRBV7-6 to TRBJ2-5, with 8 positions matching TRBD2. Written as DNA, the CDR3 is TGTGCCAGCAGCTTAGCGATCCGTGCCAGCGGGAGAATGGTGACCCAGTACTTC. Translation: CASSLAIRASGRMVTQYF.